This T cell receptor (beta chain) emerged from a study of cytomegalovirus exposure and HLA in healthy donors. Study-wide results and limits: Cytomegalovirus association was assigned to some 160 TCR beta chains. As a later analysis revealed, most CMV-associated TCR beta chains appeared HLA-restricted. CMV serostatus was the sole immune exposure data available.

In the PCR, 60 Vbeta and 13 Jbeta primers were used. Under the authors' procedure: The count from a later analysis was about 80 million unique TCR beta chains, about 9.9 million of them shared. The protocol was immunoSEQ multiplex PCR, while the TCRdb copy is restricted to in-frame clones and leaves out a portion. The V and J calls and clone size are taken from that table; D and trimming were inferred from the DNA. Altogether 100,000 to 150,000 clones are present, less than 80% being singletons, with the ten largest covering 3.5% to 4.5%. This CDR3 spans 16 amino acids. CDR1 is LNHDA and CDR2 is SQIVND in the germline V gene (reference sequence). With 6 bases removed from V and 2 bases from J, the gap between germline ends came to 16 bases. A note on this clone: Its antigen is not known.

Specimen: PBMCs. The sequence derives from a young man in good health and CMV-seronegative. The chain carries TRBV19 and TRBJ1-4; D uncertain. CDR3 residues: CASSPLSLETNEKLFF. The CDR3 DNA reads TGTGCCAGTAGCCCATTGTCCCTGGAGACTAATGAAAAACTGTTTTTT.